This TCR beta chain was sequenced for a study of T cells expressing NK-cell markers. Overall study: All TCR beta repertoires analysed originated from sorted CD3+CD56+NKG2C+, CD3+CD56+NKG2C- and CD3+CD56-NKG2C+ T cells.

The authors made TCR beta cDNA libraries by 5'RACE template switching. This switching added a universal primer site and UMIs. After re-calling the 5' RACE reads, TCRdb lists one entry per CDR3 protein, DNA absent. This table lists roughly 300,000 distinct CDR3 sequences. CDR1 LGHDT and CDR2 YNNKEL come from the germline V gene (reference sequence). The CDR3 contains 15 residues. Sequencing was done on a sample of blood T cells: a sorted CD56 or NKG2C T cell subset, CD4+ or CD8+ T cells, or bulk PBMC T cells (not recorded which). The TCR originated in a woman aged 18-70 years in good health. The gene calls are TRBV3-1 and TRBJ1-2; the D gene TCRdb calls, TRBD1, cannot be checked with no DNA. Here the CDR3 reads CASSHFQQGNDGYTF.